The 32 T cell receptor beta chains reported below all come from one sample, sequenced in a study of Graves' ophthalmopathy and Graves' hyperthyroidism. The sequenced template was RNA, covering the TCR beta CDR3 region. First-round RT-PCR relied on HTBI primers, and a second-round multiplex PCR came next. TCRdb fed the multiplex PCR reads into MiXCR, producing one record per CDR3 protein. The data show fewer than 350,000 distinct CDR3 sequences, 15% to 20% seen once. The specimen was peripheral blood. Receptors originate from an adult man with Graves' ophthalmopathy.

This clonotype occurred once. The rearrangement uses TRBV6-2 or TRBV6-3 and TRBJ1-6, with TRBD1 matching over 10 bases. CDR3 size: 14 residues. Germline loops: CDR1 MNHEY, CDR2 SVGEGT. Trimming cost V 7 bases and J 10 bases; bases outside gene matches: 7. CDR3 nucleotide sequence: TGTGCCAGCAATCCGGGACAGGGGTGGTCACCCCTCCACTTT. Amino acid sequence: CASNPGQGWSPLHF.

This clonotype was seen repeatedly, ten times or more. The rearrangement joins TRBV2 to TRBJ2-5, with D perhaps matching TRBD2 (5 bases). V shed 3 bases and J shed 7 bases, with 15 bases lying between them. The CDR3 length is 14 residues. Germline V CDR1 and CDR2: SNHLY, FYNNEI. CDR3 DNA sequence: TGTGCCAGCAGTGAGAGGCAATCCGGAGGGACCCAGTACTTC. Encoded protein: CASSERQSGGTQYF.

This clonotype was recorded at least ten times. The J gene is TRBJ1-6, the V gene TRBV7-2, with TRBD1 as a possible D gene (5 bases). The CDR3 sequence is 12 residues long. V gave up 3 bases and J gave up 13 bases, with 10 bases separating them. Germline CDR1 and CDR2: SGHTA and FQGNSA. CDR3 in amino acids: CASSLGTLPLHF. DNA of the CDR3: TGTGCCAGCAGCTTGGGGACTCTGCCCCTCCACTTT.

Only a few counts were recorded for this clonotype. Here the CDR3 DNA reads TGTGCCAGCAGTTTCAGTTGGGGGGCGAGGGATTCACCCCTCCACTTT. This translates into CASSFSWGARDSPLHF. The chain employs TRBV11-2 and TRBJ1-6; D may be TRBD1 (6 bases). The germline V gene has CDR1 SGHAT and CDR2 FQNNGV. The CDR3 contains 16 residues. V dropped 6 bases and J dropped 8 bases, with 20 bases sitting between them.

In this sample, this clonotype turned up many times. The CDR3 DNA reads TGTGCCTGGAGACCGGGACGGCGGGACTATGGCTACACCTTC. This encodes CAWRPGRRDYGYTF. This chain uses TRBV30 with TRBJ1-2; weak D call: TRBD1 (5 bases). The V and J ends lost 3 bases and 3 bases respectively, with 14 bases between them. This CDR3 comprises 14 residues. Looked up from germline, CDR1 is GTSNPN and CDR2 is SVGIG (reference sequence).

This clonotype was counted ten times or more. The chain employs TRBV2 and TRBJ1-1; 7 bases agree with TRBD1. Losses at the gene ends were 4 bases for V and 3 bases for J; bases not matched to a gene: 8. The germline gives CDR1 SNHLY, CDR2 FYNNEI. The CDR3 has 15 residues. The CDR3 bases are TGTGCCAGCAGTGGTTTCGACAGGGAGGACACTGAAGCTTTCTTT. Translation gives CASSGFDREDTEAFF.

This clonotype was observed many times. The chain is built from TRBV5-1 and TRBJ2-5; perhaps D is TRBD1 or TRBD2 (6 bases each). Per germline, CDR1 SGHRS and CDR2 YFSETQ. CDR3 length: 16 residues. Trimming stripped 5 bases from V and 4 bases from J, with 21 bases between. CDR3 bases: TGCGCCAGCAGGGAGGGCTCCGGGGGCGGGCCAGAGACCCAGTACTTC. It specifies CASREGSGGGPETQYF.

This clonotype was seen at least ten times. The chain uses TRBV13 and TRBJ1-6; 8 bases are shared with TRBD1. The CDR3 consists of 15 residues. The V segment lost 5 bases and the J segment 10 bases; nucleotides outside the gene matches: 10. Germline values: CDR1 PRHDT, CDR2 FYEKMQ (reference sequence). CDR3 coding DNA: TGTGCCAGCAGCGAACACGGACAGGGTGGGTCACCCCTCCACTTT. Amino acids: CASSEHGQGGSPLHF. Combining the CDR3 with reference TRBV13 and TRBJ1-6 gives the whole variable domain AAGVIQSPRHLIKEKRETATLKCYPIPRHDTVYWYQQGPGQDPQFLISFYEKMQSDKGSIPDRFSAQQFSDYHSELNMSSLELGDSALYFCASSEHGQGGSPLHFGNGTRLTVT.

This clonotype was found many times. This chain joins TRBV11-1 and TRBJ2-7; D remains unclear. The V gene's germline CDR1 is SGHAT and CDR2 FQDESV (reference sequence). Trimming removed 5 bases at V and 0 bases at J, with 20 bases between. This CDR3 is built from 17 residues. The CDR3: CASSLSQSRTYSYEQYF. As DNA, the CDR3 is TGTGCCAGCAGCCTTAGTCAGTCACGGACCTACTCCTACGAGCAGTACTTC.

This clonotype was recorded a few times. Sequence at one end of the junction differs from germline and may be a read error. The J gene is TRBJ1-1, the V gene TRBV2, with D unresolved. The CDR3 has 15 residues. Per the germline V gene, CDR1 is SNHLY and CDR2 is FYNNEI. CDR3 in DNA: TGTGCCAGCAGTGAAGATAGAGGGATGAACACTGAAGCTTACTTT. Translating it yields CASSEDRGMNTEAYF.

A note on this clonotype: The junction departs from germline at one end; a sequencing error may be responsible. The chain links TRBV30 to TRBJ1-2; TRBD1 might be the D (6 bases). Looked up from germline, CDR1 is GTSNPN and CDR2 is SVGIG (reference sequence). The CDR3 covers 13 residues. The CDR3 DNA reads as TGTGCCTGGAGTGTAGGACAGCTCTATGGCTACAACTTC. It translates to CAWSVGQLYGYNF.

This clonotype showed up many times. The rearrangement joins TRBV7-8 to TRBJ1-2; D unclear. Germline V gives CDR1 SGHVS, CDR2 FQNEAQ. V was clipped by 2 bases and J by 5 bases, with 12 bases between them. The CDR3 sequence is 14 residues long. The CDR3 loop is CASSLPDGTYGYTF. As DNA, the CDR3 is TGTGCCAGCAGCTTACCGGACGGTACTTATGGCTACACCTTC.

With respect to this clonotype: Relative to the germline gene, one junction end is altered; a read error may explain this. The chain recombines TRBV7-9 with TRBJ1-3; possible D gene TRBD1, 5 bases. Per germline, CDR1 SEHNR and CDR2 FQNEAQ (reference sequence). The CDR3 covers 13 residues. The CDR3 is CASSRDSGNTMYF. The CDR3 DNA reads as TGTGCCAGCAGCCGGGACTCTGGAAACACCATGTATTTT. Full variable domain (outside the CDR3, taken from reference TRBV7-9 and TRBJ1-3): DTGVSQNPRHKITKRGQNVTFRCDPISEHNRLYWYRQTLGQGPEFLTYFQNEAQLEKSRLLSDRFSAERPKGSFSTLEIQRTEQGDSAMYLCASSRDSGNTMYFGEGSWLTVV.

This clonotype was observed many times. This chain links TRBV3-1 with TRBJ2-5; 7 positions agree with TRBD1. This CDR3 is 14 amino acids long. V dropped 7 bases and J dropped 1; count of bases not matched to a gene: 6. The germline gives CDR1 LGHDT, CDR2 YNNKEL (reference sequence). The CDR3 loop reads CASNPRDSQETQYF. In DNA form, the CDR3 reads TGTGCCAGCAACCCCCGGGACAGCCAAGAGACCCAGTACTTC.

This clonotype was detected ten times or more. CDR3 DNA sequence: TGTGCCAGCAGTGATTTGACAGGGGATACCTCAGATACGCAGTATTTT. Translation: CASSDLTGDTSDTQYF. The V gene is TRBV6-1, the J gene TRBJ2-3, with 8 bases matching TRBD1. Trimming at V came to 3 bases and at J to 4 bases, leaving 9 bases not matched to a gene. Germline CDR1 reads MNHNS; CDR2 reads SASEGT. The CDR3 has 16 residues.

This clonotype was counted between two and nine times. The chain carries TRBV6-2 or TRBV6-3 and TRBJ2-7; D is unresolved. The ends were cut back, 0 bases at V and 2 bases at J, with 8 bases in the middle. The germline V gene has CDR1 MNHEY and CDR2 SVGEGT. This CDR3 region has 14 residues. CDR3 coding DNA: TGTGCCAGCAGTTACTCACTCAGCACCTACGAGCAGTACTTC. This translates into CASSYSLSTYEQYF.

Note on this clonotype: A junction end diverges from the germline sequence, so it may reflect a read error. The CDR3 DNA follows: TGTGCCAGCAGTTTATCAGGACTAGGGGGGAACTACGAGCGGTACTTC. It is translated as CASSLSGLGGNYERYF. This sequence joins TRBV6-5 and TRBJ2-7; D perhaps matches TRBD2 (7 bases). Per the germline V gene, CDR1 is MNHEY and CDR2 is SVGAGI. CDR3 length: 16 amino acids.

This clonotype was detected many times. V usage is TRBV12-3 or TRBV12-4 and J usage is TRBJ1-5, with TRBD1 as a possible D gene (6 bases). The CDR3 runs to 16 residues. Trimming removed 6 bases at V and 4 bases at J, with 19 bases between. The chain's CDR3 is CASSRGQLAPNQPQHF. CDR3 DNA sequence: TGTGCCAGCAGCCGTGGACAGCTAGCCCCTAATCAGCCCCAGCATTTT.

This clonotype was picked up many times. At one end, the junction sequence differs from germline, possibly due to a read error. This sequence joins TRBV7-9 and TRBJ1-1; 8 bases agree with TRBD1. CDR1 is SEHNR, CDR2 FQNEAQ, per germline (reference sequence). The CDR3 runs 13 residues. The CDR3 protein is CASSEDRDTEAFF. CDR3 DNA sequence: TGTGCCAGCAGCGAGGACAGGGACACTGAGGCTTTCTTT. Full variable domain (rest looked up from reference TRBV7-9 and TRBJ1-1): DTGVSQNPRHKITKRGQNVTFRCDPISEHNRLYWYRQTLGQGPEFLTYFQNEAQLEKSRLLSDRFSAERPKGSFSTLEIQRTEQGDSAMYLCASSEDRDTEAFFGQGTRLTVV.

This clonotype turned up a few times. The chain couples TRBV12-3 or TRBV12-4 to TRBJ1-5; TRBD1 matches at 7 bases. With 5 bases clipped from V and 5 bases from J, the junction kept 3 bases outside the gene matches. This CDR3 contains 13 residues. The CDR3 DNA is TGTGCCAGCAGTCCTGACAGGGATCAGCCCCAGCATTTT. Translating it yields CASSPDRDQPQHF.

In its sample, this clonotype was seen many times. V gene TRBV12-3 or TRBV12-4 combines with J gene TRBJ2-2, with 8 nucleotides matching TRBD1. The CDR3 sequence is 14 residues long. Trimming took 2 bases from V and 7 from J; bases not matched to a gene: 3. The CDR3 DNA sequence: TGTGCCAGCAGTTTACCGACAGGGGTCGGGGAGCTGTTTTTT. This translates into CASSLPTGVGELFF.

Only one count was recorded for this clonotype. Its ends do not fully match the called genes, so a read error is possible. The chain uses TRBV6-4 and TRBJ2-7, with 7 bases identical to TRBD1. The CDR3 loop spans 14 amino acids. Germline V gene data show CDR1 as MRHNA and CDR2 as SNTAGT. The CDR3 nucleotides read TGTGCCAGCAGTAACCGACAGGGATGGTACGAGCAGCACTTC. It specifies CASSNRQGWYEQHF.

This clonotype has ten or more counts. The chain is built from TRBV6-1 and TRBJ1-2; 8 positions match TRBD1. The CDR3 is 16 residues long. Germline CDR1 reads MNHNS; CDR2 reads SASEGT. J was trimmed by 7 bases and V by 2 bases; bases with no gene match: 12. The CDR3 reads CASSENKGGQGAGYTF. The CDR3, as DNA: TGTGCCAGCAGTGAAAATAAAGGCGGACAGGGTGCTGGCTACACCTTC.

This clonotype was recorded many times. CDR3 DNA sequence: TGTGCCAGCAGCTCAGGGAAGGTACCGGGAAGCTCCTACGAGCAGTACTTC. It codes for CASSSGKVPGSSYEQYF. The chain links TRBV13 to TRBJ2-7; D assignment may be TRBD1 or TRBD2 (5 bases each). The V end lost 4 bases, the J end lost 0 bases, and 19 bases lay between the germline ends. CDR1 PRHDT and CDR2 FYEKMQ come from the germline V gene (reference sequence). The CDR3 totals 17 residues.

This clonotype was observed many times. The genes are TRBV7-8 and TRBJ1-3; D gene uncertain. V lost 3 bases to trimming and J lost 5 bases, with 8 bases between them. CDR1 SGHVS and CDR2 FQNEAQ come from the germline V gene. This CDR3 contains 13 residues. The CDR3 DNA follows: TGTGCCAGCAGCTTTCAAGGAAGAAACACCATATATTTT. Translating it yields CASSFQGRNTIYF.

This clonotype was recorded many times. The chain has TRBV3-1 and TRBJ2-2, with 10 bases aligning to TRBD2. J gave up 4 bases and V 4 bases, and 9 bases lay outside the gene matches. Germline V gene data show CDR1 as LGHDT and CDR2 as YNNKEL (reference sequence). The CDR3 spans 17 residues. CDR3 bases: TGTGCCAGCAGCCGGCTAGCGGGAGATGTTTTCACCGGGGAGCTGTTTTTT. Protein sequence: CASSRLAGDVFTGELFF.

This clonotype occurred many times. V and J are TRBV7-9 and TRBJ2-7; 10 bases are a match to TRBD2. This CDR3 contains 14 residues. V gave up 7 bases and J gave up 6 bases; unmatched junction bases: 9. Looked up from germline, CDR1 is SEHNR and CDR2 is FQNEAQ (reference sequence). The CDR3 nucleotides are TGTGCCAGCATCCAAGCGGGAGGGCCGGGCGAGCAGTACTTC. It yields the protein CASIQAGGPGEQYF. Together with reference TRBV7-9 and TRBJ2-7, the CDR3 gives the full variable domain: DTGVSQNPRHKITKRGQNVTFRCDPISEHNRLYWYRQTLGQGPEFLTYFQNEAQLEKSRLLSDRFSAERPKGSFSTLEIQRTEQGDSAMYLCASIQAGGPGEQYFGPGTRLTVT.

This clonotype occurred many times. V usage is TRBV2 and J usage is TRBJ2-3; no firm D call. Trimming removed 7 bases at V and 3 bases at J, with 5 bases between. This CDR3 comprises 11 residues. Germline loops: CDR1 SNHLY, CDR2 FYNNEI. The CDR3 DNA sequence: TGTGCCAGCACTTGGACAGATACGCAGTATTTT. Its translation is CASTWTDTQYF. The full variable domain, with the rest looked up from reference TRBV2 and TRBJ2-3, is EPEVTQTPSHQVTQMGQEVILRCVPISNHLYFYWYRQILGQKVEFLVSFYNNEISEKSEIFDDQFSVERPDGSNFTLKIRSTKLEDSAMYFCASTWTDTQYFGPGTRLTVL.

There are many counts of this clonotype. The rearrangement links TRBV18 to TRBJ2-2; D unclear. This CDR3 is built from 13 residues. Germline values: CDR1 KGHSH, CDR2 LQKENI. V gave up 4 bases and J gave up 5 bases, with 8 bases separating them. CDR3 residues: CASSQGTTGELFF. The CDR3 nucleotides read TGTGCCAGCTCACAGGGAACTACCGGGGAGCTGTTTTTT.

This clonotype was seen many times. The rearrangement links TRBV6-1 to TRBJ1-3; no reliable D call. Germline-derived CDR1 and CDR2 are MNHNS and SASEGT. With 1 base removed from V and 4 bases from J, the gap between germline ends came to 5 bases. The CDR3 is made up of 13 amino acids. The CDR3 DNA is TGTGCCAGCAGTGAAGGCAGGGGAAACACCATATATTTT. It is translated as CASSEGRGNTIYF.

There are many counts of this clonotype. As DNA, the CDR3 is TGCAGTGCCCCACGGTCCACATCCATCACCGGGGAGCTGTTTTTT. Translated: CSAPRSTSITGELFF. The chain combines TRBV20-1 with TRBJ2-2; D uncertain. The CDR3 spans 15 residues. The V end was cut by 6 bases, the J end by 4 bases, with 18 bases between. Germline CDR1 and CDR2: DFQATT and SNEGSKA (reference sequence).

This clonotype was counted many times. The CDR3 DNA follows: TGCGCCAGCAGCTTGCAAAGGGGTCAAGAGACCCAGTACTTC. Amino acids: CASSLQRGQETQYF. The chain recombines TRBV5-1 with TRBJ2-5; weak D call: TRBD1 (5 bases). The CDR3 runs 14 residues. Germline lookup yields CDR1 SGHRS and CDR2 YFSETQ. The germline V and J ends were trimmed by 1 base and 2 bases, with 9 bases remaining between them.